Below, one T cell receptor (beta chain) is given with its context. It lacks a known antigen. No base qualities exist here, and no much larger clone lies one base off it. Including cysteine and phenylalanine, the CDR3 has 14 amino acids. The entry retains the CDR3 DNA only, 42 bases that are in frame from base 1. Sequences GTSNPN (CDR1) and SVGIG (CDR2) are obtained from the germline V gene (reference sequence). Germline trimming amounts to 3 bases on V and 6 bases on J, with 10 as the count of junction bases outside the gene matches. The data stem from a study of cytomegalovirus exposure and HLA in healthy donors (dated by TCRdb to the late 2010s). About the investigation overall: An earlier analysis of several hundred of the donors reported 276 Gb of sequence data and 117 million unique TCR beta sequences obtained from around 170 million T cells. Genome-wide SNP genotypes for about 55% of the roughly 670 donors were used in a later genetic analysis, which treated that subset as a discovery cohort. Among some 400 genotyped donors of the cohort, an average of approximately 200,000 unique TCR beta nucleotide sequences was sequenced per donor, of which 15% to 20% were non-productive. Rather than drawing on any new phenotypic data, the later analysis identified candidate immune exposures from TCR beta sequences and the way those sequences occurred across donors. All discovery cohort repertoires had been generated on a single sequencing platform. Donor age, sex, ethnicity and CMV serostatus were compiled alongside the repertoire data. An early release that covered about 600 HLA-typed donors contained approximately 300 gigabases of sequencing data and some 87 million unique TCR sequences. The genetic ancestry cluster associated with self-reported Caucasian donors included 81% of the roughly 360 genotyped donors. To predict cytomegalovirus infection status, the study brought together high-throughput TCR immunosequencing, statistical association of individual TCRs with disease status, and machine learning. The study aimed to test whether signatures of past pathogen exposure could be identified by cataloging public T cell receptors. The study used immunosequencing to profile the T cell repertoires of approximately 690 subjects and linked those repertoires to cytomegalovirus serostatus. In a later analysis, previously published TCR beta repertoires from fewer than 750 donors were re-analyzed and high-resolution HLA genotyping was added so that TCR occurrence patterns could be studied. Typing coverage differed by locus: A, B, C, DRB1 and DQB1 were typed in roughly 629-640 donors, DQA1 in around 500, DPA1 in 600 to 610, and DPB1 in around 440. Because of strong linkage in the cohort, roughly five DR-DQ haplotypes were treated as single units for association and clustering. HLA typing included class I and class II loci at four-digit resolution. An earlier analysis of 587 of the donors used high-throughput TCR beta sequencing to judge whether each TCR beta V gene segment behaved as functional or pseudogenic. A separate validation cohort of 100 to 150 different subjects was used in addition to the roughly 620-subject first cohort. The research as a whole found: V-gene and J-gene trimming of TCR beta chains was associated with a missense DCLRE1C variant in a later genetic analysis, and the association was replicated in an independent cohort. The earlier analysis of about 600 of the donors excluded 15 to 20 rarely observed V segments, including chromosome 9 orphons, because counts were too low. The presence/absence analyses assumed that sequencing depth was roughly uniform across donors, and that assumption may not be true. For the cohort, immune exposure information was limited to CMV serostatus. According to a later analysis, most CMV-associated TCR beta chains appeared to be HLA-restricted, and the HLA associations seemed to be driven largely by CMV exposure. In vitro tests confirmed that a few of the cytomegalovirus-associated TCR beta chains recognize cytomegalovirus antigens. A later analysis associated approximately 17,000 TCR beta sequences with specific HLA alleles at a false discovery rate of 0.05. A further reported finding was that TCR beta sequences accurately predicted the HLA-A and HLA-B alleles for most subjects in the first cohort. In a later analysis, several top co-occurrence clusters were reported to appear linked to parvovirus B19, influenza, CMV and Epstein-Barr virus. A cluster of highly shared sequence variants was judged likely to be a technical artifact of the sequencing pipeline. It was suggested by the authors that the approach could potentially be generalized to other disease states and immunological phenotypes. Cytomegalovirus status was reported to be diagnosed by the classifier with high specificity and sensitivity in both the original and validation cohorts. Because HLA typing was missing for some donors at each locus, association tests included only the typed subset. Because the 87-base-pair reads could not distinguish some IMGT-functional V segments, including TRBV6-2 and TRBV6-3, those segments were excluded. According to a later analysis, TCR association rates differed among HLA loci, with DRB1 alleles showing the most associated TCRs and HLA-C alleles showing the fewest. In a later analysis, HLA-associated TCR beta chains showed more clonal expansion and lower generation probabilities than non-associated chains that were equally common. Broadly in line with IMGT annotations, most TCR beta V segments showed up in productive rearrangements about 87% or about 30% of the time in an earlier analysis of 450 to 600 of the donors. The study listed over 150 TCR beta chains as associated with cytomegalovirus. Strong co-occurrence of HLA alleles, especially DR and DQ, made assigning TCR associations to individual alleles difficult. A later genetic analysis reported fewer N-insertions in productive TCRs among donors in an Asian-associated ancestry cluster than the roughly 670-donor mean. This cohort had only TCR beta chains sequenced, and the lack of alpha or paired-chain data limited which features could be detected. While some public TCRs were present in many individuals, most TCR sequences turned up only very rarely across donors. Correlated functional status among segregating V segments might reflect linkage disequilibrium, but an unknown experimental factor could not be ruled out.

The cohort was made up of approximately 670 healthy bone marrow donors. At the time of sampling, all cohort members were nominally healthy, though unrecorded immune exposures were likely present. The donor was CMV seronegative and belonged to the group of more than 300 seronegative cohort members. A peripheral blood sample was provided by each donor, and peripheral blood mononuclear cells were used for TCR beta sequencing. Genomic DNA extraction from the blood cell samples was performed with the Qiagen DNeasy Blood Extraction Kit. The method behind the library was the immunoSEQ multiplex PCR assay. The multiplex PCR relied on a mix of 60 forward primers for TCR Vbeta segments and 13 reverse primers for TCR Jbeta segments. The CDR3 region of rearranged TCR beta genes was amplified from genomic DNA with a multiplex PCR assay. The Illumina HiSeq System was used to sequence the amplified TCR beta libraries as 87-base-pair reads. From the authors' description of their analysis: Across the 670 or so repertoires, a later analysis counted tens of millions of unique TCR beta chains, some 11 million of which were shared by at least two donors. A nearest-neighbor algorithm error-corrected the raw reads and collapsed the reads into unique sequences, merging closely related sequences to remove PCR and sequencing errors. To assign V, D and J gene segments, CDR3 sequences were aligned to IMGT reference sequences. For a sequence to be retained, a match of at least six nucleotides was required to both a V gene segment and a J gene segment. Rearrangements were classified as productive when the CDR3 lacked stop codons and remained in frame with V and J, and all other rearrangements were classified as non-productive. CDR3 was defined by IMGT convention, running from the second conserved V-encoded cysteine to the conserved J-encoded phenylalanine. The earlier analysis of about 570 of the donors excluded any sequence lacking an unambiguous match to a single V gene segment. An earlier analysis of several hundred of the donors called V segments functional above 56.7% productive rearrangements and segregating when the between-donor standard deviation exceeded 5%. A statistical classification framework was developed to diagnose cytomegalovirus status using the catalog of TCR beta chain sequences. V and J gene assignment, in a later analysis, came from comparing TCR nucleotide sequences with IMGT/GENE-DB human TR gene sequences. In a later analysis, CDR3 sequences and most-parsimonious VDJ recombination scenarios were assigned using the TCRdist pipeline. A later analysis defined each TCR beta chain by its CDR3 amino acid sequence plus V-gene family, and excluded reads lacking a unique V-gene family. To address suspected cross-contamination and a sequencing artifact, a later analysis removed roughly 640 highly shared, low-generation-probability nucleotide sequences. A later analysis calculated a clonal expansion index for each public chain from normalized within-repertoire ranks of inferred template counts. Generation probabilities in a later analysis came from a VDJ recombination model fitted to out-of-frame rearrangements, and those results were checked against IGoR. Hypergeometric tests were used in a later analysis to score TCR-TCR, TCR-HLA and TCR-CMV co-occurrence, with a repertoire-size bias correction applied to the TCR pairs. A later analysis estimated false discovery rates by permuting HLA or CMV assignments 20 times. In a later analysis, co-occurring TCRs were grouped using DBSCAN, with TCRdist sequence similarity added in when clustering inside HLA-allele-positive subsets. For co-occurrence clustering, repertoires with fewer than 30,000 or more than 120,000 public chains were excluded, along with four to six repertoires with anomalous nucleotide sharing. TCRdb retrieved this table from immuneACCESS and kept in-frame rearrangements only. Not all clones are present; in checked studies, unresolved V genes account for under half, and no reason is known for the remainder. V and J calls plus clone size are reproduced from that table; the DNA served to infer D and trimming. The sample contains some 120,000 clones, 80% of them found a single time. The ten largest clones capture just over 2.5% of the sample.

The TCR originated in a man aged 25 to 40 in good health and CMV-seronegative. Recombination linked TRBV30 to TRBJ2-7, with TRBD1 identical over 8 junction bases. Sequencing used PBMCs. The sequenced DNA: TGTGCCTGGAGCACCGGGACAGGAAGTTGCGAGCAGTACTTC. It is translated as CAWSTGTGSCEQYF.